The following is a T cell receptor (beta chain) sequence with its context. This clone was counted a few times. Its antigen target is currently unknown. Base qualities are not provided; no much larger clone lies one nucleotide away. The data derive from a study of shared clonotypes between healthy human individuals (dated by TCRdb to between 2020 and 2021). Regarding the complete study: A few men and a couple of women, aged 18 to 49 years, made up the cohort. Between about 0.8 and 9 billion PBMCs per donor were obtained by leukapheresis. To estimate repertoire size and how much clonotypes are shared between individuals, the study performed deep sequencing of blood TCR repertoires from a handful of healthy adults. Different laboratories and diverse techniques were used to prepare libraries and sequence TCR repertoires, to increase sequencing depth and limit assay-specific biases.

Using the deep immunoSEQ assay, multiplex PCR amplified TCR CDR3 regions from genomic DNA. For each cell subset, the extracted genomic DNA was distributed evenly across all wells of several immunoSEQ 96-well plates, and each plate served as one replicate. For unsorted PBMC, each replicate PCR was loaded with 300 ng genomic DNA, equivalent to 30,000 or so T cell genomes. Ten immunoSEQ deep assay plates were used to sequence the unsorted PBMC genomic DNA. Purified libraries were measured with a Qubit 3.0 fluorometer, size-checked on a Bioanalyzer 2100, and measured again with the KAPA Library Quantification kit. A separate single-read 150-cycle Illumina NextSeq 550 flow cell was used to sequence each immunoSEQ 96-well plate. The paper's data handling went like this. Because the immunoSEQ output held only junctional sequences and lacked quality scores, the filtering could not match the filtering applied to full-length reads. To assign V/J genes and CDR3, sequences were annotated against IMGT germline references using PyIR, a Python wrapper for IgBLAST v1.9. Any read was removed if the V/J assignment was weak (E-value above 1e-6), the CDR3 was missing, or the read contained stop codons, out-of-frame junctions, or ambiguous translated residues. V3J clonotypes were defined as sequences sharing an identical inferred V gene, J gene, and CDR3 amino acid sequence. To compute the percentage overlap between repertoires, the number of shared unique clonotypes was divided by the size of the smaller repertoire. RTK rarefaction, the Chao1 estimator, and Recon v2.1 estimates of unobserved clonotypes were used to assess repertoire richness. The source is immuneACCESS, and TCRdb retained only in-frame sequences with V and J called. Part of the clones is not carried over; for the studies checked, unresolved V genes explain less than half of this, and the remainder is unexplained. Clone size and V and J calls were adopted from that table, with D and trimming inferred from the DNA. This sample is represented by fewer than 650,000 clones; less than 80% of them were singletons. Approximately 13% of the sample comes from the top ten.

Broad study findings and their caveats: The genetic and exposure-history diversity represented was limited by the small number of donors. Pairwise subsampling indicated that sequencing depth was expected to affect the degree of clonotype sharing among donors. Sampling was restricted to blood, and TCR repertoires in tissue are likely to differ from TCR repertoires in blood.

V drops 5 bases and J drops 7 bases, leaving 21 bases in between. The CDR3 holds 16 amino acids from the cysteine to the phenylalanine. Only the CDR3 part of the read is kept: 48 bases, read in frame from the first base. Looking up the germline V gene yields CDR1 SGHVS and CDR2 FQNEAQ. The donors were healthy, HIV-negative adults who had no recently reported acute infections or vaccinations. Only Caucasian adults living in Nashville, Tennessee, USA were represented among the donors. For unsorted samples, tens of millions of PBMCs were counted and genomic DNA was extracted with the QIAamp DNA Blood Mini kit. Blood was collected by leukapheresis, and PBMCs were isolated by Ficoll-Histopaque density gradient centrifugation and then cryopreserved in liquid nitrogen vapor phase.

The specimen was PBMCs. This clonotype was obtained from a woman in her forties in good health. Some clones in this sample may be carry-over from other donors' samples. The sequence is built from TRBV7-8 and TRBJ1-5, with the D gene call left open. The DNA sequence follows: TGTGCCAGCAGCGCAAGTACACGAGCGTCGGAACAGCCCCAGCATTTT. Translated, it reads CASSASTRASEQPQHF.